The rows below give T cell receptor beta chains drawn from one sample of a study of cytomegalovirus exposure and HLA in healthy donors. Method: immunoSEQ multiplex PCR; TCRdb's copy keeps in-frame clones and lacks some. This sample carries roughly 200,000 clones, around 75% of them seen once, and the ten largest clones take approximately 2.9%. The specimen was PBMCs. These receptors were taken from a male donor in good health and CMV-seronegative. CDR3s include the opening cysteine and the closing phenylalanine or tryptophan. Fields, in order: J gene, clone size, V gene, D gene, CDR3 DNA, CDR3 protein. A D gene is named only where the DNA matches it firmly. Size values are once, few and many counts, or a class for expanded clones, and some rows have none.

J: TRBJ1-5
size: .
V: TRBV19
D: TRBD1
DNA: TGTGCCAGTAGTGTGACAGGGGGCAATCAGCCCCAGCATTTT
CDR3: CASSVTGGNQPQHF

J: TRBJ2-7
size: .
V: TRBV4-1
D: TRBD2
DNA: TGCGCCAGCAGCCAAGACCTAGCGGGGTCCTACGAGCAGTACTTC
CDR3: CASSQDLAGSYEQYF

J: TRBJ2-3
size: .
V: TRBV7-9
D: .
DNA: TGTGCCAGCAGCCGAGCTGTTCCAGATACGCAGTATTTT
CDR3: CASSRAVPDTQYF

J: TRBJ1-5
size: few
V: TRBV2
D: TRBD1
DNA: TGTGCCAGCAGTGGGGACAGGGGTTCGGATCAGCCCCAGCATTTT
CDR3: CASSGDRGSDQPQHF

J: TRBJ1-1
size: once
V: TRBV28
D: .
DNA: TGTGCCAGCAGCCTAGAAGGGAACACTGAAGCTTTCTTT
CDR3: CASSLEGNTEAFF

J: TRBJ2-1
size: .
V: TRBV7-3
D: .
DNA: TGTGCCAGCAGCGCTTCCGCTAACAATGAGCAGTTCTTC
CDR3: CASSASANNEQFF

J: TRBJ2-7
size: once
V: TRBV18
D: TRBD1
DNA: TGTGCCAGCTCACAATCGACAGGGGAGTACGAGCAGTACTTC
CDR3: CASSQSTGEYEQYF

J: TRBJ2-1
size: .
V: TRBV28
D: TRBD1
DNA: TGTGCCAGCAGTTACACCGGGACAGGGGCATACAATGAGCAGTTCTTC
CDR3: CASSYTGTGAYNEQFF

J: TRBJ2-3
size: .
V: TRBV28
D: .
DNA: TGTGCCAGCAGTACCTCCCTTCGGGGGGCCGCAGATACGCAGTATTTT
CDR3: CASSTSLRGAADTQYF

J: TRBJ1-5
size: .
V: TRBV5-4
D: .
DNA: TGTGCCAGCAGCTTGGGAGGTAACAATCAGCCCCAGCATTTT
CDR3: CASSLGGNNQPQHF

J: TRBJ1-1
size: .
V: TRBV29-1
D: TRBD1
DNA: TGCAGCGTTGGGCGACAGGGTAGTCACGGAGCTTTCTTT
CDR3: CSVGRQGSHGAFF

J: TRBJ2-4
size: .
V: TRBV15
D: TRBD1
DNA: TGTGCCACCAGCAGAGATAAGTCGACAGGGGTCAACATTCAGTACTTC
CDR3: CATSRDKSTGVNIQYF

J: TRBJ2-1
size: once
V: TRBV30
D: TRBD2
DNA: TGTGCCTGGAGTCACTCTAGCGGAAATGAGCAGTTCTTC
CDR3: CAWSHSSGNEQFF

J: TRBJ2-1
size: .
V: TRBV10-3
D: TRBD2
DNA: TGTGCCATCATGGCGGGGGGGTCCTACAATGAGCAGTTCTTC
CDR3: CAIMAGGSYNEQFF

J: TRBJ2-4
size: .
V: TRBV5-4
D: .
DNA: TGTGCCAGCAGCTTGGGTCAGGGAATAAACATTCAGTACTTC
CDR3: CASSLGQGINIQYF

J: TRBJ1-2
size: .
V: TRBV30
D: TRBD1
DNA: TGTGCCTGGAATTCGGGACAGGGAAACTATGGCTACACCTTC
CDR3: CAWNSGQGNYGYTF

J: TRBJ1-2
size: .
V: TRBV7-9
D: TRBD1
DNA: TGTGCCAGCAGCTTAGCAGGGGGCGGGAACTATGGCTACACCTTC
CDR3: CASSLAGGGNYGYTF

J: TRBJ2-3
size: .
V: TRBV25-1
D: TRBD2
DNA: TGTGCCAGCAGTGAAAGGCTCGGTAGCGGGGGGAGCACAGATACGCAGTATTTT
CDR3: CASSERLGSGGSTDTQYF

J: TRBJ1-5
size: few
V: TRBV27
D: .
DNA: TGTGCCAGCAGTATCTACGGTGGTCAGCCCCAGCATTTT
CDR3: CASSIYGGQPQHF

J: TRBJ1-2
size: .
V: TRBV5-4
D: .
DNA: TGTGCCAGCAGCCTCCCGGACAGTTTATATGGCTACACCTTC
CDR3: CASSLPDSLYGYTF

J: TRBJ2-3
size: .
V: TRBV4-1
D: .
DNA: TGCGCCAGCAGCCAAGATGCGGCAGATACGCAGTATTTT
CDR3: CASSQDAADTQYF

J: TRBJ2-3
size: .
V: TRBV7-6
D: .
DNA: TGTGCCAGCAGCCCTCGGGTTAGCGGTGCAGATACGCAGTATTTT
CDR3: CASSPRVSGADTQYF

J: TRBJ1-6
size: few
V: TRBV4-3
D: .
DNA: TGCGCCAGCAGCCAAGAAGGGGGACGGGAAATCCTCCACTTT
CDR3: CASSQEGGREILHF

J: TRBJ1-1
size: once
V: TRBV28
D: .
DNA: TGTGCCAGCAGTTTCCCACAGGGAAGAGAGGACACTGAAGCTTTCTTT
CDR3: CASSFPQGREDTEAFF

J: TRBJ2-7
size: few
V: TRBV7-2
D: TRBD2
DNA: TGTGCCAGCAGCCCCCCCTTTAGCGGGAGGCTTTCCTACGAGCAGTACTTC
CDR3: CASSPPFSGRLSYEQYF

J: TRBJ1-1
size: .
V: TRBV30
D: TRBD1
DNA: TGTGCCTGGACCCGACAGGGGGCGAACACTGAAGCTTTCTTT
CDR3: CAWTRQGANTEAFF

J: TRBJ1-2
size: .
V: TRBV11-2
D: TRBD1
DNA: TGTGCCAGCAGCTTAGCCCCTCGGACAGGGGGCTTAATAGGTGGCTACACCTTC
CDR3: CASSLAPRTGGLIGGYTF

J: TRBJ1-2
size: once
V: TRBV5-4
D: .
DNA: TGTGCCAGCAGGGGAGGGCAGTCCTATGGCTACACCTTC
CDR3: CASRGGQSYGYTF

J: TRBJ1-5
size: .
V: TRBV19
D: .
DNA: TGTGCCAGTAGTCCAAGATCCGGCTTTACAGGGATGGGTCAGCCCCAGCATTTT
CDR3: CASSPRSGFTGMGQPQHF

J: TRBJ2-3
size: .
V: TRBV30
D: TRBD1
DNA: TGTGCCTGGGATTCAGGGACAGCTCCATACGCAGATACGCAGTATTTT
CDR3: CAWDSGTAPYADTQYF

J: TRBJ2-3
size: .
V: TRBV9
D: TRBD2
DNA: TGTGCCAGCAGCGTAGGACTAGCGGGAGTAGATACGCAGTATTTT
CDR3: CASSVGLAGVDTQYF

J: TRBJ1-1
size: .
V: TRBV9
D: TRBD1
DNA: TGTGCCAGCACCCGGACAGGCGAGGGGACTGAAGCTTTCTTT
CDR3: CASTRTGEGTEAFF

J: TRBJ1-2
size: .
V: TRBV6-6
D: TRBD1
DNA: TGTGCCAGCAGATCGGACAGGGTTGAGGGCTACACCTTC
CDR3: CASRSDRVEGYTF

J: TRBJ2-7
size: .
V: TRBV28
D: TRBD2
DNA: TGTGCCAGCAGTTTAGGGCGGGAGGTACAATACGAGCAGTACTTC
CDR3: CASSLGREVQYEQYF

J: TRBJ2-2
size: .
V: TRBV5-6
D: .
DNA: TGTGCCAGCAGCTTGGCCGGTATAGGGGGTAACACCGGGGAGCTGTTTTTT
CDR3: CASSLAGIGGNTGELFF

J: TRBJ2-7
size: .
V: TRBV6-6
D: TRBD2
DNA: TGTGCCAGCAGTCCTTGGGAGGGATCCCACGAGCAGTACTTC
CDR3: CASSPWEGSHEQYF

J: TRBJ2-7
size: few
V: TRBV6-5
D: .
DNA: TGTGCCAGCAGTTGGACCTCCGCGACAGGAGTAAAGGAGCAGTACTTC
CDR3: CASSWTSATGVKEQYF

J: TRBJ2-1
size: .
V: TRBV9
D: TRBD2
DNA: TGTGCCAGCAGCGTAGGGTCGGGAGGGTACAATGAGCAGTTCTTC
CDR3: CASSVGSGGYNEQFF

J: TRBJ1-5
size: .
V: TRBV9
D: .
DNA: TGTGCCAGCAGTGGGGGCCAGGGGTATCAGCCCCAGCATTTT
CDR3: CASSGGQGYQPQHF

J: TRBJ2-3
size: few
V: TRBV6-1
D: .
DNA: TGTGCCAGCAGACCAACAGGGTCCACAGATACGCAGTATTTT
CDR3: CASRPTGSTDTQYF

J: TRBJ2-1
size: .
V: TRBV6-1
D: .
DNA: TGTGCCAGCAGTGAAGCGCCCGGACTCCATATGAATGAGCAGTTCTTC
CDR3: CASSEAPGLHMNEQFF

J: TRBJ1-5
size: once
V: TRBV27
D: .
DNA: TGTGCCAGCAGTGGCACAGGTAGCAATCAGCCCCAGCATTTT
CDR3: CASSGTGSNQPQHF